This T cell receptor (beta chain) was identified in a study of blood T cells in healthy people across ages. The CDR3 sequence is 13 residues long. Germline assignment: CDR1 SGHDN and CDR2 FVKESK. The V and J ends lost 0 bases and 13 bases, in that order; junction bases with no gene match: 6. For the second PCR, which ran for about 6 to 11 cycles, a sample-barcoded 5' primer and a J-beta primer mix were used. Each CDR3 protein gets one entry after TCRdb re-called the 5' RACE reads with MiXCR. The table shows about 750,000 distinct CDR3 sequences, with about 48% occurring only once. The sample consisted of blood. This receptor was identified in an elderly man in good health. V usage is TRBV14 and J usage is TRBJ2-5, with 9 bases matching TRBD2. DNA of the CDR3: TGTGCCAGCAGCCAAGAGCCCCTAGCGGGGATGTACTTC. It encodes CASSQEPLAGMYF.